Listed here are 28 T cell receptor beta chains from one sample, sequenced in a study of T cell changes during pregnancy in multiple sclerosis. Method: immunoSEQ multiplex PCR; TCRdb's copy keeps in-frame clones and lacks some. The table lists some 52,000 clones, around 92% of them singletons. Sequenced material: CD4+ T cells from peripheral blood mononuclear cells, taken in the third trimester of pregnancy. The receptors here all came from a female donor with multiple sclerosis, enrolled in a pregnancy study.

This clone appeared a few times. The J gene is TRBJ1-4, the V gene TRBV7-9, with 7 nucleotides matching TRBD1. This CDR3 comprises 12 residues. Trimming took 5 bases from V and 10 from J; bases not matched to a gene: 4. CDR1 is SEHNR and CDR2 is FQNEAQ in the germline V gene (reference sequence). The CDR3 loop is CASSGQVGKLFF. For the CDR3, the DNA is TGTGCCAGCAGCGGACAGGTTGGAAAACTGTTTTTT.

The V gene is TRBV5-1, the J gene TRBJ2-7, with 11 bases that match TRBD1. After removal of 1 base from V and 4 bases from J, the junction contained 4 bases not matched to a gene. CDR3 length: 15 amino acids. Germline V CDR1 and CDR2: SGHRS, YFSETQ. CDR3 protein: CASSLIGQGAYEQYF. The CDR3 bases are TGCGCCAGCAGCTTGATTGGACAGGGGGCATACGAGCAGTACTTC.

The chain combines TRBV29-1 with TRBJ1-4; TRBD1 aligns across 7 bases. V trimming: 3 bases; J trimming: 6 bases; junction bases outside the gene matches: 1. Germline CDR1 reads SQVTM; CDR2 reads ANQGSEA. The CDR3 totals 12 residues. The CDR3 protein is CSVDRGDEKLFF. The CDR3 bases are TGCAGCGTTGACAGGGGGGATGAAAAACTGTTTTTT.

The V gene is TRBV7-3, the J gene TRBJ1-1; 7 bases are a match to TRBD1. The CDR3 extends over 15 amino acids. V shed 5 bases and J 1 base; nucleotides not matched to a gene: 7. Germline CDR1 and CDR2: SGHTA and FQGTGA. CDR3 sequence reads: CASSHTGASNTEAFF. The CDR3 bases are TGTGCCAGCAGCCACACAGGGGCCTCGAACACTGAAGCTTTCTTT. Looking up the rest from reference TRBV7-3 and TRBJ1-1 gives the full variable domain: GAGVSQTPSNKVTEKGKYVELRCDPISGHTALYWYRQSLGQGPEFLIYFQGTGAADDSGLPNDRFFAVRPEGSVSTLKIQRTERGDSAVYLCASSHTGASNTEAFFGQGTRLTVV.

This chain joins TRBV19 and TRBJ1-2, with 7 bases that match TRBD1. J lost 6 bases, V lost 5 bases, and 9 bases had no gene match. CDR3 size: 14 residues. In germline, CDR1 is LNHDA, CDR2 SQIVND (reference sequence). The CDR3 region has the DNA TGTGCCAGTAGTCGTCTTGACAGGGATCATGGCTACACCTTC. Protein product: CASSRLDRDHGYTF.

The genes are TRBV6-4 and TRBJ2-7; D call uncertain. The CDR3 covers 14 residues. Trimming shortened V by 10 bases and J by 5 bases, and 21 bases separated the two germline ends. Germline loops: CDR1 MRHNA, CDR2 SNTAGT. The CDR3 DNA follows: TGTGCCACCAGAACCAGATCCCGGGTCAACGAGCAGTACTTC. Its translation: CATRTRSRVNEQYF.

The gene calls are TRBV5-4 and TRBJ1-2; 8 bases align to TRBD1. This CDR3 is built from 15 residues. With 0 bases clipped from V and 8 bases from J, the junction kept 9 bases outside the gene matches. Germline CDR1 SGHNT, CDR2 YYREEE (reference sequence). The CDR3 reads CASSLGDRFLGGYTF. The CDR3 nucleotides are TGTGCCAGCAGCTTGGGGGACAGGTTTCTTGGGGGCTACACCTTC.

The V and J genes are TRBV29-1 and TRBJ1-4, with 8 bases identical to TRBD1. Trimming cost V 0 bases and J 0 bases; bases outside gene matches: 9. This CDR3 comprises 18 residues. CDR1 and CDR2 from the germline V gene are SQVTM and ANQGSEA. The CDR3 sequence: CSVEDPQGATATNEKLFF. The CDR3 bases are TGCAGCGTTGAAGATCCCCAGGGGGCAACGGCAACTAATGAAAAACTGTTTTTT.

The chain recombines TRBV5-4 with TRBJ2-1; 7 nucleotides agree with TRBD2. With 0 bases clipped from V and 7 bases from J, the junction kept 7 bases outside the gene matches. Germline CDR1 and CDR2: SGHNT and YYREEE (reference sequence). This CDR3 has 15 residues. The CDR3 nucleotides read TGTGCCAGCAGCTTGGCCCGGTGGGAGGGGAATGAGCAGTTCTTC. This sequence encodes CASSLARWEGNEQFF.

The chain employs TRBV7-2 and TRBJ1-5; possible D gene TRBD1, 5 bases. V lost 5 bases and J 0 bases, leaving 17 bases between the germline ends. The CDR3 sequence is 17 residues long. Germline CDR1 SGHTA, CDR2 FQGNSA. For the CDR3, the DNA is TGTGCCAGCAGCCCTCGGTCGGGGACTGATAGCAATCAGCCCCAGCATTTT. Residues: CASSPRSGTDSNQPQHF.

The genes are TRBV7-9 and TRBJ2-7; 8 bases are a match to TRBD1. J was trimmed by 6 bases and V by 5 bases; bases with no gene match: 15. This CDR3 contains 16 residues. Per germline, CDR1 SEHNR and CDR2 FQNEAQ (reference sequence). The CDR3 reads CASSESGGTGILEQYF. DNA of the CDR3: TGTGCCAGCAGCGAAAGTGGAGGGACAGGTATCCTCGAGCAGTACTTC.

The V and J genes are TRBV27 and TRBJ1-4, with 9 bases identical to TRBD1. The CDR3 is made up of 14 amino acids. The germline CDR1 and CDR2 sequences are MNHEY and SMNVEV (reference sequence). Trimming took 8 bases from V and 7 from J; bases not matched to a gene: 8. The CDR3 sequence: CASGSPGQGEKLFF. CDR3 DNA: TGTGCCAGCGGATCTCCGGGACAGGGTGAAAAACTGTTTTTT.

The chain is built from TRBV19 and TRBJ1-5; TRBD1 matches 7 bases. V shed 8 bases and J 6 bases; nucleotides not matched to a gene: 13. The CDR3 sequence is 15 residues long. The germline gives CDR1 LNHDA, CDR2 SQIVND (reference sequence). CDR3 nucleotide sequence: TGTGCCAGTGTCCGAGATGGACAGGTGGGTCAGCCCCAGCATTTT. Protein: CASVRDGQVGQPQHF.

This chain links TRBV5-1 with TRBJ2-7; TRBD1 matches at 9 bases. Germline trimming cut 4 bases from V and 3 bases from J; bases unmatched to any gene: 14. The CDR3 is 17 residues long. Germline loops: CDR1 SGHRS, CDR2 YFSETQ. The CDR3 reads CASSPGQGLWGLYEQYF. The CDR3 nucleotides read TGCGCCAGCAGCCCGGGACAGGGCCTATGGGGCCTCTACGAGCAGTACTTC.

The gene calls are TRBV7-3 and TRBJ2-2, with 12 bases aligning to TRBD2. J lost 1 base, V lost 0 bases, and 3 bases had no gene match. Germline assignment: CDR1 SGHTA and CDR2 FQGTGA. This CDR3 is 18 amino acids long. DNA for the CDR3: TGTGCCAGCAGCTTAACCGGGACTAGCGGGCAGAACACCGGGGAGCTGTTTTTT. Protein product: CASSLTGTSGQNTGELFF.

The rearrangement links TRBV19 to TRBJ1-1; D is possibly TRBD1 (6 bases). Germline-derived CDR1 and CDR2 are LNHDA and SQIVND (reference sequence). The CDR3 spans 15 residues. V was pared by 6 bases and J by 1 base, with 15 bases between. In nucleotides, the CDR3 is TGTGCCAGTAGAGACCCCCCGGGACAGAACACTGAAGCTTTCTTT. Translated: CASRDPPGQNTEAFF.

The chain joins TRBV2 to TRBJ2-7; no firm D call. Trimming removed 1 base at V and 5 bases at J, with 12 bases between. The CDR3 has 14 residues. Germline V gene sequence: CDR1 SNHLY, CDR2 FYNNEI. The CDR3 DNA reads TGTGCCAGCAGTGAAGGAGGCAGATCCCACGAGCAGTACTTC. As protein: CASSEGGRSHEQYF.

Note on this clone: At the DNA level, this CDR3 is encoded by other sequences in the same sample as well. The rearrangement joins TRBV6-5 to TRBJ1-3; D remains unclear. Trimming took 4 bases from V and 4 from J, leaving 11 bases between them. This CDR3 has 14 amino acids. The germline V gene has CDR1 MNHEY and CDR2 SVGAGI. In DNA, the CDR3 is TGTGCCAGCAGTTTGACGGGGAGAGGAAACACCATATATTTT. This translates into CASSLTGRGNTIYF.

The V gene is TRBV5-4, the J gene TRBJ2-7; the match to TRBD2 covers 8 bases. V was clipped by 4 bases and J by 2 bases; unmatched bases: 11. Per the germline V gene, CDR1 is SGHNT and CDR2 is YYREEE (reference sequence). The CDR3 is made up of 16 amino acids. CDR3 sequence (DNA): TGTGCCAGCAGCGGCCAAAATAGCGGGAACACCTACGAGCAGTACTTC. This sequence encodes CASSGQNSGNTYEQYF.

The chain recombines TRBV6-1 with TRBJ2-5; no clear D gene. CDR1 and CDR2 from the germline V gene are MNHNS and SASEGT. The ends were cut back, 6 bases at V and 4 bases at J, with 6 bases in the middle. The CDR3 length is 11 residues. For the CDR3, the DNA is TGTGCCAGCAGGCTAGGAGAGACCCAGTACTTC. Encoded protein: CASRLGETQYF.

V and J are TRBV18 and TRBJ2-2; D is perhaps TRBD2 (6 bases). This CDR3 spans 15 amino acids. The germline V gene encodes CDR1 KGHSH and CDR2 LQKENI. Trimming stripped 2 bases from V and 4 bases from J, with 11 bases between. CDR3 amino acids: CASSPIREVTGELFF. CDR3 in DNA: TGTGCCAGCTCACCAATCAGGGAGGTCACCGGGGAGCTGTTTTTT.

V is TRBV9 and J is TRBJ2-5; 8 positions agree with TRBD2. Per the germline V gene, CDR1 is SGDLS and CDR2 is YYNGEE. There are 13 residues in the CDR3. Trimming cost V 1 base and J 4 bases; bases outside gene matches: 0. DNA of the CDR3: TGTGCCAGCAGCGTAACTAGCGGAGAGACCCAGTACTTC. Amino acids: CASSVTSGETQYF.

This chain connects TRBV5-4 to TRBJ2-1, with D possibly being TRBD2 (7 bases). The CDR3 is made up of 16 amino acids. CDR1 is SGHNT, CDR2 YYREEE, per germline (reference sequence). V gave up 1 base and J gave up 7 bases, with 18 bases separating them. The CDR3 nucleotides are TGTGCCAGCAGCTTGTCGGGCTGGGGGGGCGAGAATGAGCAGTTCTTC. This codes for CASSLSGWGGENEQFF.

V is TRBV7-2 and J is TRBJ1-6; TRBD1 matches 7 bases. Germline V lookup: CDR1 SGHTA, CDR2 FQGNSA. This CDR3 has 15 residues. The trim removed 4 bases at V and 10 bases at J, leaving 10 bases unmatched. In DNA, the CDR3 is TGTGCCAGCAGCTATGACAGGGCCAGCAGCTCACCCCTCCACTTT. It specifies CASSYDRASSSPLHF.

The chain employs TRBV5-4 and TRBJ1-2, with D unresolved. The CDR3 loop spans 14 amino acids. Germline CDR1 is SGHNT and CDR2 is YYREEE (reference sequence). Between the trimmed V and J ends, which lost 4 bases and 1 base, there was a span of 11 bases. The chain's CDR3 is CASSTGGINYGYTF. CDR3 DNA sequence: TGTGCCAGCAGCACCGGAGGCATTAACTATGGCTACACCTTC.

V usage is TRBV9 and J usage is TRBJ2-7; the D is unclear. V was shortened by 1 base and J by 7 bases, with 15 bases between the two germline ends. CDR1 and CDR2 from the germline V gene are SGDLS and YYNGEE. The CDR3 has 14 amino acids. The CDR3 spells CASSVSATPGEQYF. CDR3 bases: TGTGCCAGCAGCGTAAGCGCTACTCCTGGGGAGCAGTACTTC.

The chain combines TRBV5-1 with TRBJ1-1; D perhaps matches TRBD1 (5 bases). The V and J ends lost 3 bases and 2 bases respectively, with 17 bases between them. The CDR3 is 16 residues long. The germline CDR1 and CDR2 sequences are SGHRS and YFSETQ. This chain's CDR3 is CASSSASGTANTEAFF. Written as DNA, the CDR3 is TGCGCCAGCAGCTCTGCAAGCGGGACGGCTAACACTGAAGCTTTCTTT. Using reference TRBV5-1 and TRBJ1-1 for the parts outside the CDR3, the full variable domain is KAGVTQTPRYLIKTRGQQVTLSCSPISGHRSVSWYQQTPGQGLQFLFEYFSETQRNKGNFPGRFSGRQFSNSRSEMNVSTLELGDSALYLCASSSASGTANTEAFFGQGTRLTVV.

CDR3 sequence: CAWRETANTEAFF. The CDR3 DNA follows: TGTGCCTGGAGAGAAACAGCGAACACTGAAGCTTTCTTT. The chain carries TRBV30 and TRBJ1-1; D remains unclear. The CDR3 is 13 residues long. Trimming removed 3 bases at V and 1 base at J, with 9 bases between. Germline V gene lookup returns CDR1 GTSNPN and CDR2 SVGIG (reference sequence).